Listed below are T cell receptor beta chains from one sample, sequenced in a study of shared clonotypes between healthy human individuals. TCRdb's table, derived via immunoSEQ multiplex PCR, lists solely in-frame clones and lacks some. The repertoire holds around 1.5 million clones, with 95% to 99% as singletons. Source material: naive CD4+ T cells sorted from blood. These receptors all stem from a man aged 30 to 45 in good health. The CDR3 runs from the conserved cysteine through the conserved F or W. The D gene is left open where the match is weak. Part of the rows lack a size; the others show once, few, many or a class for expanded clones.

abundance	v_gene	d_gene	j_gene	CDR3nt	CDR3aa
once	TRBV7-6	TRBD2	TRBJ2-1	TGTGCCAGCAGCTTACTAGCGGGAGGGGCCCAGTTCTTC	CASSLLAGGAQFF
.	TRBV6-5	.	TRBJ1-3	TGTGCCAGCAGTTATCGGGGGGATGCTGGAAACACCATATATTTT	CASSYRGDAGNTIYF
.	TRBV10-2	.	TRBJ2-4	TGCGCCAGCAGTGGTGGGGGAGGATTCAAAAACATTCAGTACTTC	CASSGGGGFKNIQYF
.	TRBV5-1	TRBD1	TRBJ1-5	TGCGCCAGCAGCTCGGGGACAGGCGGCGATCAGCCCCAGCATTTT	CASSSGTGGDQPQHF
.	TRBV18	.	TRBJ2-1	TGTGCCAGCTCCTATAGCGCCCTGAACTCCTACAATGAGCAGTTCTTC	CASSYSALNSYNEQFF
.	TRBV4-1	.	TRBJ2-1	TGCGCCAGCAGCCAATCCCGACTGGACTACAATGAGCAGTTCTTC	CASSQSRLDYNEQFF
.	TRBV11-3	.	TRBJ2-3	TGTGCCAGCAGCTTCGGGAGTGGAGATACGCAGTATTTT	CASSFGSGDTQYF
.	TRBV12-5	.	TRBJ2-1	TGTGCTAGTGGTTTAGGCGGGGCCTCCTACAATGAGCAGTTCTTC	CASGLGGASYNEQFF
.	TRBV9	.	TRBJ2-5	TGTGCCAGCAGCGTAGGAGGAGGGACGGGGTTCCAAGAGACCCAGTACTTC	CASSVGGGTGFQETQYF
.	TRBV5-1	TRBD1	TRBJ1-3	TGCGCCAGCAGCCAGGGGACAGCTGGAAACACCATATATTTT	CASSQGTAGNTIYF
.	TRBV19	.	TRBJ1-2	TGTGCCAGTAGTATGCTTTTTCTTCGGACAAAGGACGGCTACACCTTC	CASSMLFLRTKDGYTF
once	TRBV6-6	.	TRBJ1-3	TGTGCCAGCATTGACAGGACTGGAAACACCATATATTTT	CASIDRTGNTIYF
.	TRBV5-1	.	TRBJ1-4	TGCGCCAGCAGCTTGGGAGGGCAGCCGAATGAAAAACTGTTTTTT	CASSLGGQPNEKLFF
.	TRBV6-1	TRBD2	TRBJ2-1	TGTGCCAGCAGTGAAGTCCCCCTAGCGGATGAGCAGTTCTTC	CASSEVPLADEQFF
.	TRBV7-9	TRBD1	TRBJ2-1	TGTGCCAGCAGCCTCGACAGGGGAGGTTACAATGAGCAGTTCTTC	CASSLDRGGYNEQFF
.	TRBV2	TRBD1	TRBJ1-5	TGTGCCAGTACCCGGGACAGGCGTAGCAATCAGCCCCAGCATTTT	CASTRDRRSNQPQHF
once	TRBV11-1	.	TRBJ2-3	TGTGCCAGCAGCACCACGACACCCCGAGTGAGAGATACGCAGTATTTT	CASSTTTPRVRDTQYF
.	TRBV7-9	.	TRBJ1-1	TGTGCCAGCAGCATTGACAGGACCCCCACTGAAGCTTTCTTT	CASSIDRTPTEAFF
once	TRBV14	.	TRBJ1-5	TGTGCCAGCAGCCAAGATCACGGCCCCAATCAGCCCCAGCATTTT	CASSQDHGPNQPQHF
.	TRBV5-1	TRBD1	TRBJ2-5	TGCGCCAGCAGAGGACAGGGTGAGACCCAGTACTTC	CASRGQGETQYF
.	TRBV7-9	.	TRBJ2-7	TGTGCCAGCAGAGGGACCTCCTACGAGCAGTATTTC	CASRGTSYEQYF
.	TRBV20-1	.	TRBJ2-1	TGCAGTGGGAAAGGGATCGATGAGCAGTTCTTC	CSGKGIDEQFF
.	TRBV5-8	.	TRBJ1-1	TGTGCCAGCAGCCCGGACGTGGGCAGGGCTCCGAACACTGAAGCTTTCTTT	CASSPDVGRAPNTEAFF
.	TRBV18	.	TRBJ2-7	TGTGCCAGCTCACCACTCCCGAGCTCCTACGAGCAGTACTTC	CASSPLPSSYEQYF
.	TRBV10-2	TRBD2	TRBJ2-1	TGCGCCAGCAGTGAGTCTAGCGGGAGTAACAATGAGCAGTTCTTC	CASSESSGSNNEQFF
.	TRBV25-1	.	TRBJ2-1	TGTGCCAGCAGGGGCCTCTACAATGAGCAGTTCTTC	CASRGLYNEQFF
.	TRBV10-3	.	TRBJ1-5	TGTGCCATCAGTGATGGGGGCTTGGGCAATCAGCCCCAGCATTTT	CAISDGGLGNQPQHF
.	TRBV30	.	TRBJ2-5	TGTGCCTGTTCCGCTAGAGGACGGTGGGAGACCCAGTACTTC	CACSARGRWETQYF
.	TRBV29-1	TRBD2	TRBJ2-1	TGCAGCGTTGAAGATAAGTTTCAGCGGGAGGACTCCTACAATGAGCAGTTCTTC	CSVEDKFQREDSYNEQFF
.	TRBV18	.	TRBJ2-3	TGTGCCAGCTCACCGGAACTCCTGGGCACAGATACGCAGTATTTT	CASSPELLGTDTQYF
.	TRBV6-5	TRBD1	TRBJ2-7	TGTGCCAGCAGTTACTCGGGACAGGGGGTGAGCTACGAGCAGTACTTC	CASSYSGQGVSYEQYF
.	TRBV27	.	TRBJ2-1	TGTGCCAGCAGCCCAATGCCGATGACTTGGAACAATGAGCAGTTCTTC	CASSPMPMTWNNEQFF
.	TRBV5-1	.	TRBJ2-5	TGCGCCAGCAGCTTGGGACGCGGTATGGAGACCCAGTACTTC	CASSLGRGMETQYF
.	TRBV29-1	.	TRBJ2-1	TGCAGCGTTGAAGGAAGGGGGGCCCACTCCTACAATGAGCAGTTCTTC	CSVEGRGAHSYNEQFF
.	TRBV7-2	.	TRBJ1-2	TGTGCCAGCAGACCCCTAGGGGACTATGGCTACACCTTC	CASRPLGDYGYTF
once	TRBV2	.	TRBJ2-2	TGTGCCAGCAGCCGCGGACCGATGAACACCGGGGAGCTGTTTTTT	CASSRGPMNTGELFF
.	TRBV10-1	.	TRBJ2-7	TGCGCCAGCAGTGAGCACATCGGTGGCGAGCAGTACTTC	CASSEHIGGEQYF
.	TRBV2	.	TRBJ2-5	TGTGCCAGCAGCCTACCCGGGACAAAGATGATGGAGACCCAGTACTTC	CASSLPGTKMMETQYF
few	TRBV28	.	TRBJ2-7	TGTGCCAGCAGTTCTTACTACGAGCAGTACTTC	CASSSYYEQYF
.	TRBV5-4	TRBD2	TRBJ2-7	TGTGCCAGCAGCTCGCCGGGACTAGTAAACGAGCAGTACTTC	CASSSPGLVNEQYF
once	TRBV5-4	.	TRBJ2-3	TGTGCCAGCAGCTCCGGTGGAGGGGGCTCGGATACGCAGTATTTT	CASSSGGGGSDTQYF
.	TRBV25-1	.	TRBJ2-2	TGTGCCAGCAAAGCGATCTCAGACACCGGGGAGCTGTTTTTT	CASKAISDTGELFF
once	TRBV10-3	.	TRBJ2-1	TGTGCCATCTTGGGGCGGGAAGAAGGAAATGAGCAGTTCTTC	CAILGREEGNEQFF
.	TRBV6-6	TRBD2	TRBJ2-7	TGTGCCAGCAGTTTCAAGCGGGAGATCCACGAGCAGTACTTC	CASSFKREIHEQYF
.	TRBV11-2	TRBD2	TRBJ2-7	TGTGCCAGCAGCTTCCTTAGCGGGAACAACGAGCAGTACTTC	CASSFLSGNNEQYF
.	TRBV6-4	TRBD1	TRBJ2-7	TGTGCCAGCAGTCCAACCGGGACAGGTACCTCCTACGAGCAGTACTTC	CASSPTGTGTSYEQYF
.	TRBV14	TRBD2	TRBJ2-1	TGTGCCAGCAGCCTCGGCGGGCTAGCGGGAGCCTACAATGAGCAGTTCTTC	CASSLGGLAGAYNEQFF
few	TRBV2	.	TRBJ2-2	TGTGCCAGCAGTGAAGGCCCGTTGGGCGGGCACACCGGGGAGCTGTTTTTT	CASSEGPLGGHTGELFF
.	TRBV2	.	TRBJ2-7	TGTGCCACTAGGATCCACTACGAGCAGTACTTC	CATRIHYEQYF
.	TRBV7-8	.	TRBJ1-2	TGTGCCAGCAGCTATAACAGGGATTCGGGCTACACCTTC	CASSYNRDSGYTF